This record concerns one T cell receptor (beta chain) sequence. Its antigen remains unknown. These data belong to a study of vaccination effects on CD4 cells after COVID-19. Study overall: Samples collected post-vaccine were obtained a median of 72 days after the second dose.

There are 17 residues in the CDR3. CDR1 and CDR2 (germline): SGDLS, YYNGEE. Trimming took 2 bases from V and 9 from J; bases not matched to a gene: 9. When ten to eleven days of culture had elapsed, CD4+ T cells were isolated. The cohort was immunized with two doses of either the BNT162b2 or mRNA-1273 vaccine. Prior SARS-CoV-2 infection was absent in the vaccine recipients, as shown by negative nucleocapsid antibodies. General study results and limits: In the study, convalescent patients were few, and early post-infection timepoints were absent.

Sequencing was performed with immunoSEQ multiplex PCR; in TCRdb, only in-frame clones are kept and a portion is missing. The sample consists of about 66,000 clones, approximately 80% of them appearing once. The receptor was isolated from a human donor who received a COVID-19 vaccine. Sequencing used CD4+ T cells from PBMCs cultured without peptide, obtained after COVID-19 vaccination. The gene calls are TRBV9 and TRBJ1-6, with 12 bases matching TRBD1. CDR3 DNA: TGTGCCAGCAGCGTGTCGGGACAGGGGGCTAGCATTTCACCCCTCCACTTT. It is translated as CASSVSGQGASISPLHF.